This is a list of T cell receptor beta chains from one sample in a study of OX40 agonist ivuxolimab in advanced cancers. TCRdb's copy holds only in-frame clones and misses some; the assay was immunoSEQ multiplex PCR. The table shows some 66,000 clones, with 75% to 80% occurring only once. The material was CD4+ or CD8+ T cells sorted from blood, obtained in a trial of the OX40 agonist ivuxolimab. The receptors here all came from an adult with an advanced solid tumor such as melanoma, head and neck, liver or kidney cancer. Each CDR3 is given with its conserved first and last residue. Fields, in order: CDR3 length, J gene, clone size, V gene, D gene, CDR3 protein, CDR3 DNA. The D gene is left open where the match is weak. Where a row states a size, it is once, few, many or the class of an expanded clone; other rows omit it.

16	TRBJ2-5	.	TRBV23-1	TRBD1	CASSHPGRDSQETQYF	TGCGCCAGCAGTCACCCAGGCCGGGACAGCCAAGAGACCCAGTACTTC
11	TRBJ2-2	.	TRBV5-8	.	CATSPYEELFF	TGTGCCACCAGCCCGTATGAGGAGCTGTTTTTT
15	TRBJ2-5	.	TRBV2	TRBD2	CASSEGLAVQETQYF	TGTGCCAGCAGTGAAGGACTAGCGGTCCAAGAGACCCAGTACTTC
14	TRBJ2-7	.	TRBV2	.	CASNTPTDSYEQYF	TGTGCCAGCAACACACCGACAGACAGCTACGAGCAGTACTTC
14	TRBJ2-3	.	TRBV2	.	CASSEGLATDTQYF	TGTGCCAGCAGTGAAGGGCTGGCCACAGATACGCAGTATTTT
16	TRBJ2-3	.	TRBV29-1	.	CSVDLSGGFSKKPQYF	TGCAGCGTTGATCTATCGGGGGGCTTCTCTAAAAAACCTCAGTATTTT
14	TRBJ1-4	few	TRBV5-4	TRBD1	CASSAGQGSEKLFF	TGTGCCAGCAGCGCGGGACAGGGAAGCGAAAAACTGTTTTTT
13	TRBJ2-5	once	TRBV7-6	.	CASSPTGRETQYF	TGTGCTAGCAGCCCAACGGGGAGGGAGACCCAGTACTTC
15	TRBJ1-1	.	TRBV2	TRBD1	CASLRPGQGLTEAFF	TGTGCCAGCCTAAGGCCTGGACAGGGATTGACTGAAGCTTTCTTT
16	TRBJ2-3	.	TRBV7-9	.	CASSLVQGGGTDTQYF	TGTGCCAGCAGCTTAGTACAGGGAGGGGGCACAGATACGCAGTATTTT
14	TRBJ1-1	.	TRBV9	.	CASSAIHGDTEAFF	TGTGCCAGCAGCGCAATACATGGGGACACTGAAGCTTTCTTT
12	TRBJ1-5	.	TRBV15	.	CATSRDGRAEHF	TGTGCCACCAGCAGAGATGGACGGGCCGAGCATTTT
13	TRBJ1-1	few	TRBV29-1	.	CSVFTGRGLEAFF	TGCAGCGTTTTCACTGGGAGGGGCCTTGAAGCTTTCTTT
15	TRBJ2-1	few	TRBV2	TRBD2	CASRELAGAKYEQFF	TGTGCCAGCAGGGAACTAGCGGGGGCTAAGTATGAGCAGTTCTTC
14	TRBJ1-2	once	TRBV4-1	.	CASSQSTANYGYTF	TGCGCCAGCAGCCAATCCACAGCTAACTATGGCTACACCTTC
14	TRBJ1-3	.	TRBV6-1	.	CASSEAWNGRTIYF	TGTGCCAGCAGTGAAGCGTGGAATGGGAGAACCATATATTTT
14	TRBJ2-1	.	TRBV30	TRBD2	CASQVAGGRNEQFF	TGTGCCTCCCAGGTGGCGGGGGGGCGGAATGAGCAGTTCTTC